This is a list of T cell receptor beta chains from one sample in a study of control samples from healthy donors and cancer patients. TCRdb's table, derived via immunoSEQ multiplex PCR, lists solely in-frame clones and lacks some. The table shows 150,000 to 200,000 clones, with approximately 86% occurring only once. Input material: blood. The source of these receptors is a man aged 18 to 30 in good health. The CDR3 runs from the conserved cysteine through the conserved F or W. The order of the fields is J gene, clone size, D gene, V gene, CDR3 DNA, CDR3 protein. A D gene is named only where the DNA matches it firmly. Size tells how often a clone was seen (once, few, many) or the class of an expanded clone, and some rows leave it out.

TRBJ1-1 | . | . | TRBV19 | TGTGCCAGTCGACTAGGCCCTAACACTGAAGCTTTCTTT | CASRLGPNTEAFF
TRBJ1-1 | . | . | TRBV6-5 | TGTGCCAGCAGTTACTCGGCGGTCATCACTGAAGCTTTCTTT | CASSYSAVITEAFF
TRBJ2-3 | once | . | TRBV15 | TGTGCCACCAGCAGAGACCTGAGTGATAGGACACCAGATACGCAGTATTTT | CATSRDLSDRTPDTQYF
TRBJ1-6 | . | . | TRBV6-1 | TGTGCCAGCAGTGAAGGTCTCTATAATTCACCCCTCCACTTT | CASSEGLYNSPLHF
TRBJ1-5 | . | . | TRBV5-6 | TGTGCCAGCAGCTTGGTGAATCAGCCCCAGCATTTT | CASSLVNQPQHF
TRBJ2-3 | once | TRBD2 | TRBV11-2 | TGTGCCAGCAGCTTCGAGGGGCGGGGGGGCACAGATACGCAGTATTTT | CASSFEGRGGTDTQYF
TRBJ2-7 | once | . | TRBV7-2 | TGTGCCAGCAGCCACGGCGGGGACTACGAGCAGTACTTC | CASSHGGDYEQYF
TRBJ1-4 | . | TRBD1 | TRBV4-2 | TGTGCCAGCAGCCCGGGACAGGGGAATGAAAAACTGTTTTTT | CASSPGQGNEKLFF
TRBJ1-6 | few | . | TRBV7-2 | TGTGCCAGCAGCCAACCCGGTAGTAGTAGGACCCTCCACTTT | CASSQPGSSRTLHF
TRBJ1-6 | . | . | TRBV5-8 | TGTGCCAGCAGCTTGGCGAGGGGACTGACTAATTCACCCCTCCACTTT | CASSLARGLTNSPLHF
TRBJ2-7 | . | . | TRBV9 | TGTGCCAGCAGCGTAGGCCCGGGCTACGAGCAGTACTTC | CASSVGPGYEQYF
TRBJ2-7 | medium-sized | . | TRBV6-5 | TGTGCCAGCAGGGACAGCCTCTCCTACGAGCAGTACTTC | CASRDSLSYEQYF
TRBJ2-7 | . | TRBD2 | TRBV7-2 | TGTGCCAGCAGCCTGGGACTAGCGGGCTACGAGCAGTACTTC | CASSLGLAGYEQYF
TRBJ2-3 | . | . | TRBV7-6 | TGTGCCAGCAGCTTAGGGCTGAGCACAGATACGCAGTATTTT | CASSLGLSTDTQYF
TRBJ2-1 | . | . | TRBV28 | TGTGCCAGCAGTTTATGGGGGCGCGGCGATGAGCAGTTCTTC | CASSLWGRGDEQFF
TRBJ1-2 | . | . | TRBV4-3 | TGCGCCAGCAGCCAAGAGGGGGCGGACTATGGCTACACCTTC | CASSQEGADYGYTF
TRBJ2-3 | . | TRBD2 | TRBV11-3 | TGTGCCAGCAGCTTAGGGACTAGCGGACGCACAGATACGCAGTATTTT | CASSLGTSGRTDTQYF
TRBJ1-1 | . | TRBD1 | TRBV10-3 | TGTGCCATCAGCGGCGAATGGGACAGCCAGAACACTGAAGCTTTCTTT | CAISGEWDSQNTEAFF
TRBJ1-1 | . | . | TRBV27 | TGTGCCAGCAGCCTGACTCTGAACACTGAAGCTTTCTTT | CASSLTLNTEAFF
TRBJ1-4 | . | . | TRBV28 | TGTGCCAGCAGTTTGATGGGGGCGACTAATGAAAAACTGTTTTTT | CASSLMGATNEKLFF
TRBJ2-7 | . | . | TRBV27 | TGTGCCAGCAGTTCATCAGGGCGGTCACACGAGCAGTACTTC | CASSSSGRSHEQYF
TRBJ2-7 | . | TRBD1 | TRBV3-1/TRBV3-2 | TGTGCCAGCAGCCAAGGGGACAGGGGCCCCTACGAGCAGTACTTC | CASSQGDRGPYEQYF
TRBJ2-5 | . | . | TRBV9 | TGTGCCAGCAGCGTAGATCGCGGTGAGACCCAGTACTTC | CASSVDRGETQYF
TRBJ1-4 | . | . | TRBV18 | TGTGCCAGCTCACGAAGCAGGGACGGTGAAAAACTGTTTTTT | CASSRSRDGEKLFF
TRBJ2-7 | . | TRBD2 | TRBV2 | TGTGCCAGCAGTCACCCTCTTGGTGGCGAGCGGGGGGACGACTACGAGCAGTACTTC | CASSHPLGGERGDDYEQYF
TRBJ1-4 | . | . | TRBV4-3 | TGCGCCAGCAGCCAAGGTGGGAGGCCTAATGAAAAACTGTTTTTT | CASSQGGRPNEKLFF
TRBJ2-2 | . | TRBD2 | TRBV6-6 | TGTGCCAGCAGTCGACTAGCGGTTCCCGGGGAGCTGTTTTTT | CASSRLAVPGELFF
TRBJ2-7 | . | . | TRBV24-1 | TGTGCCACCAGTGATCAAAACCTCGAGCAGTACTTC | CATSDQNLEQYF
TRBJ2-7 | . | . | TRBV28 | TGTGCCAGCAGTTTAATAGCCGGTATCTACGAGCAGTACTTC | CASSLIAGIYEQYF
TRBJ1-5 | . | . | TRBV7-8 | TGTGCCAGCAGCTTAAGCAGGGAGGGTCAGCCCCAGCATTTT | CASSLSREGQPQHF
TRBJ1-1 | . | . | TRBV7-8 | TGTGCCAGCACGCTAGGGGGTATGAACACTGAAGCTTTCTTT | CASTLGGMNTEAFF
TRBJ1-1 | . | . | TRBV19 | TGTGCCAGTAGTCTGCCTGGTGGCCGAGGGACTGAAGCTTTCTTT | CASSLPGGRGTEAFF
TRBJ2-7 | . | . | TRBV28 | TGTGCCAGCAGCCCACCGACAGTCTCCTACGAGCAGTACTTC | CASSPPTVSYEQYF
TRBJ2-2 | . | . | TRBV6-2/TRBV6-3 | TGTGCCAGCAGTTTGGGAATGTTTTCCGGGGAGCTGTTTTTT | CASSLGMFSGELFF
TRBJ2-2 | few | . | TRBV5-6 | TGTGCCAGCAGCTCCCCAAGCGGGGAGCTGTTTTTT | CASSSPSGELFF
TRBJ2-1 | . | . | TRBV5-1 | TGCGCCAGCAGCTTGGAAGGGAACAATGAGCAGTTCTTC | CASSLEGNNEQFF
TRBJ2-1 | . | . | TRBV30 | TGTGCCTGGAGTGTATCCCACAATGAGCAGTTCTTC | CAWSVSHNEQFF
TRBJ1-1 | . | . | TRBV7-6 | TGTGCCAGCAGCTTATCATCGTCCGGTCGATACACTGAAGCTTTCTTT | CASSLSSSGRYTEAFF
TRBJ2-5 | . | . | TRBV20-1 | TGCAGTGCCACGGTCCGGGAGACCCAGTACTTC | CSATVRETQYF
TRBJ2-3 | . | TRBD2 | TRBV7-3 | TGTGCCAGCAGCTTATTTAACGGGGGGGATACGCAGTATTTT | CASSLFNGGDTQYF
TRBJ2-5 | . | . | TRBV6-1 | TGTGCCAGCAGTGAAGGGGTCCAAGAGACCCAGTACTTC | CASSEGVQETQYF
TRBJ2-3 | . | TRBD2 | TRBV7-9 | TGTGCCAGCAGCCCCGGGACTAGCGGGCAGTATTTT | CASSPGTSGQYF
TRBJ1-2 | once | . | TRBV5-4 | TGTGCCAGCAGCTTGGTTGGGGGGATTTATGGCTACACCTTC | CASSLVGGIYGYTF
TRBJ1-4 | . | . | TRBV18 | TGTGCCAGCTCACCACAAGTTGCAACTAATGAAAAACTGTTTTTT | CASSPQVATNEKLFF
TRBJ2-1 | . | . | TRBV15 | TGTGCCACCAGCAGCTCATCGGTTGAGCAGTTCTTC | CATSSSSVEQFF
TRBJ1-1 | . | TRBD1 | TRBV6-2/TRBV6-3 | TGTGCCAGCAGTTCCGATGAGGACAGGGGGAACACTGAAGCTTTCTTT | CASSSDEDRGNTEAFF
TRBJ2-7 | . | . | TRBV20-1 | TGCAGTGCTAGTACCCTTAGCTCCTACGAGCAGTACTTC | CSASTLSSYEQYF
TRBJ2-1 | . | . | TRBV19 | TGTGCCAGTAGTATCCGTGGAGACAATGAGCAGTTCTTC | CASSIRGDNEQFF
TRBJ2-3 | . | . | TRBV10-2 | TGCGCCAGCACTGGGGGCCTTGGAGATACGCAGTATTTT | CASTGGLGDTQYF
TRBJ1-6 | . | . | TRBV29-1 | TGCAGCGTTTCCACCGGGACCTATAATTCACCCCTCCACTTT | CSVSTGTYNSPLHF
TRBJ2-5 | . | . | TRBV6-2/TRBV6-3 | TGTGCCAGCAGTTATGGCGGCGCAACACAAGAGACCCAGTACTTC | CASSYGGATQETQYF
TRBJ2-2 | . | . | TRBV14 | TGTGCCAGCAGCCAAGCCCGTCCGAGGAACACCGGGGAGCTGTTTTTT | CASSQARPRNTGELFF
TRBJ1-4 | . | . | TRBV5-6 | TGTGCCAGCAGATACAGGGAGGGGAGTGAAAAACTGTTTTTT | CASRYREGSEKLFF
TRBJ2-7 | . | . | TRBV6-6 | TGTGCCAGCAGTTACTCCACGCCCTCGACCTACGAGCAGTACTTC | CASSYSTPSTYEQYF